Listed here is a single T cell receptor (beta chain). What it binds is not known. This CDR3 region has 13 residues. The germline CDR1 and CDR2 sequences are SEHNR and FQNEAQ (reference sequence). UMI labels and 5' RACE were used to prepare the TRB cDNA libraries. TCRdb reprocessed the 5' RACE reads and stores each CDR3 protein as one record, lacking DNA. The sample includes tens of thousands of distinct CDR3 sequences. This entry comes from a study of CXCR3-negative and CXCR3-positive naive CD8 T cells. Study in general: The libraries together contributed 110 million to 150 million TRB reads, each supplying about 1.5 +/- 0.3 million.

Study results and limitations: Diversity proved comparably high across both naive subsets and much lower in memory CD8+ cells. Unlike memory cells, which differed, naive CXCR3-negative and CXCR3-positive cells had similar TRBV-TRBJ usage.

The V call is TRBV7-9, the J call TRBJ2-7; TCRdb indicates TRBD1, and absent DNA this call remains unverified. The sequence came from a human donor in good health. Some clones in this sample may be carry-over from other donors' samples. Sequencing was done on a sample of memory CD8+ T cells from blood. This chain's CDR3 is CASSPRTAYEQYF.